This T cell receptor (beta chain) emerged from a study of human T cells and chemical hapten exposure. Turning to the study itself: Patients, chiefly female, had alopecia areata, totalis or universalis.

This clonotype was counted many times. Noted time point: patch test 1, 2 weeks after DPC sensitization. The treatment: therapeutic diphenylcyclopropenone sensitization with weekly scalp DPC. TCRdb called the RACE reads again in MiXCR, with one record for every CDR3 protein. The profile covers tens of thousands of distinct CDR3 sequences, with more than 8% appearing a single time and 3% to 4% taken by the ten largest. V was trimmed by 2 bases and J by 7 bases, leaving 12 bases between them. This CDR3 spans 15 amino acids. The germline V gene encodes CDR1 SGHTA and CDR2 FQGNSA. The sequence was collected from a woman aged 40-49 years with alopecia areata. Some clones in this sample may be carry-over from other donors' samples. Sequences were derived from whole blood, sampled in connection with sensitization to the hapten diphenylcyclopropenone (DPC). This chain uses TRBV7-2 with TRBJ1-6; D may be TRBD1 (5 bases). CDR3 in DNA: TGTGCCAGCAGCTTAAGAGGCAGGGAAAATTCACCCCTCCACTTT. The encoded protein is CASSLRGRENSPLHF.